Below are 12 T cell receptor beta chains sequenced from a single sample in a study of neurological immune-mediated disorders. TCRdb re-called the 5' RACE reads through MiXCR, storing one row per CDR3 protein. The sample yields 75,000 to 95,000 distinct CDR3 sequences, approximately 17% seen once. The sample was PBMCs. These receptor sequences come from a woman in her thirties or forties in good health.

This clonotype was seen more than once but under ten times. CDR3 region: CASSPGEGLGTDTQYF. CDR3 nucleotides: TGTGCCAGCTCACCAGGAGAAGGACTAGGGACAGATACGCAGTATTTT. This chain uses TRBV18 with TRBJ2-3, with 7 bases identical to TRBD2. With V trimmed by 2 bases and J by 3 bases, 8 bases remained unmatched. CDR3 length: 16 residues. Germline loops: CDR1 KGHSH, CDR2 LQKENI.

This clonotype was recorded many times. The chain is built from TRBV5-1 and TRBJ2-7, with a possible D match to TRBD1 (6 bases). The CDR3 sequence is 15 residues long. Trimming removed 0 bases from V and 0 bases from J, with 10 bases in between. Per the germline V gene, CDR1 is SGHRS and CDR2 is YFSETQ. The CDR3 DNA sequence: TGCGCCAGCAGCTTGGGTAACAGGGACTCCTACGAGCAGTACGTC. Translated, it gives CASSLGNRDSYEQYV.

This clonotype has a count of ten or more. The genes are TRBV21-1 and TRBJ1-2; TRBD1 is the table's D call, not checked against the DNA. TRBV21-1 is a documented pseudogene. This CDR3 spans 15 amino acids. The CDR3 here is CASSKDRVTAMGYTF. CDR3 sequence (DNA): TGTGCCAGCAGCAAGGACAGGGTAACTGCCATGGGCTACACCTTC.

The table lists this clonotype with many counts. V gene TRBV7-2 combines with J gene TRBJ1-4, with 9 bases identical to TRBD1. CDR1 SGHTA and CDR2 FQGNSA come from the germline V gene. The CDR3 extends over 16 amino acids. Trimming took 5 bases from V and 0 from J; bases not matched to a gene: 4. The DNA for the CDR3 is TGTGCCAGCAGCCCTCGGGACAGGGCAACTAATGAAAAACTGTTTTTT. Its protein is CASSPRDRATNEKLFF.

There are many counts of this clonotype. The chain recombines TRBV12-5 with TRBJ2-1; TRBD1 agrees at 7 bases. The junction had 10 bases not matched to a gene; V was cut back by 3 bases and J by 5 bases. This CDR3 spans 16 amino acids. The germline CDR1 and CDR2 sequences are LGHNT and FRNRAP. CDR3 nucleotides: TGTGCTAGTGGTTTTCCGCCCGGGACAGACAACAATGAGCAGTTCTTC. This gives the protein CASGFPPGTDNNEQFF.

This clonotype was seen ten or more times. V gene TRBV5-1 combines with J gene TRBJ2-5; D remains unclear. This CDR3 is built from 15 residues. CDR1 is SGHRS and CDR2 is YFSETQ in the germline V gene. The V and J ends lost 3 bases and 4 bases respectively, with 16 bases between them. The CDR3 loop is CASSSRISPGETQYF. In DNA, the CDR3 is TGCGCCAGCAGCTCGCGAATCTCCCCCGGAGAGACCCAGTACTTC. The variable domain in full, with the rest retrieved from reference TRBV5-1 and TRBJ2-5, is KAGVTQTPRYLIKTRGQQVTLSCSPISGHRSVSWYQQTPGQGLQFLFEYFSETQRNKGNFPGRFSGRQFSNSRSEMNVSTLELGDSALYLCASSSRISPGETQYFGPGTRLLVL.

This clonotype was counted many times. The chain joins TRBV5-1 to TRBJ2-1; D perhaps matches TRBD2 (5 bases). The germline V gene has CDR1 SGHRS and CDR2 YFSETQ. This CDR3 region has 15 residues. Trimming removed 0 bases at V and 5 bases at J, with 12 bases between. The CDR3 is CASSLEALGDNEQFF. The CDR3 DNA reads TGCGCCAGCAGCTTGGAAGCCCTCGGGGACAATGAGCAGTTCTTC.

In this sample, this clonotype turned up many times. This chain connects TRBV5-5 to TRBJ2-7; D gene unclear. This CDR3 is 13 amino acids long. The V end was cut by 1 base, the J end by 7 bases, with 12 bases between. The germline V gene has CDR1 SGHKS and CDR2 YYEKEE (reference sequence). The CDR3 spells CASSLLGSGEQYV. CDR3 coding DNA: TGTGCCAGCAGCTTGTTGGGATCGGGTGAGCAGTACGTC.

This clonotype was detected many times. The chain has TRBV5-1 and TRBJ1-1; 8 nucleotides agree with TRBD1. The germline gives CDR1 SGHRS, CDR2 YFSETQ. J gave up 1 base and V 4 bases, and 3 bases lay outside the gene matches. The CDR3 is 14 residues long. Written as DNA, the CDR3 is TGCGCCAGCAGCCAGGGGGCGGGGAACACTGAAGCTTTCTTT. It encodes CASSQGAGNTEAFF.

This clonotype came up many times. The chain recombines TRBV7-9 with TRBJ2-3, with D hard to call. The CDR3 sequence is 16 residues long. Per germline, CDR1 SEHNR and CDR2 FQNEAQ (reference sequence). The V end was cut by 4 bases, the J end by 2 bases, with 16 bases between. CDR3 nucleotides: TGTGCCAGCAGCTCTGTCATGGGCGGAGTCACAGATACGCAGTATTTT. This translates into CASSSVMGGVTDTQYF.

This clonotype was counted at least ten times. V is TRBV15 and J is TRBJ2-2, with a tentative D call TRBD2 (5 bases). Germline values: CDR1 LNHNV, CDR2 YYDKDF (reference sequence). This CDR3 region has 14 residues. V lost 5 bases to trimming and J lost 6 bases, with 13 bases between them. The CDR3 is CATSRPGSPGELFF. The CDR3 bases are TGTGCCACCAGCCGGCCGGGGAGCCCCGGGGAGCTGTTTTTT.

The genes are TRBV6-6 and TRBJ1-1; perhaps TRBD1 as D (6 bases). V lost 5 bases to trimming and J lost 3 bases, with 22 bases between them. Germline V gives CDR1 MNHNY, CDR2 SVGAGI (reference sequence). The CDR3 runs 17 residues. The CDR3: CASSLRHRERWDTEAFF. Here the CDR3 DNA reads TGTGCCAGCAGTCTGCGGCACAGGGAAAGGTGGGACACTGAAGCTTTCTTT.